A selection of T cell receptor beta chains follows, all from one sample in a study of OX40 agonist ivuxolimab in advanced cancers. Assay: immunoSEQ multiplex PCR; the TCRdb copy retains only in-frame clones and omits some. This table holds around 77,000 clones, around 90% found once. Sequencing was performed on CD4+ or CD8+ T cells sorted from blood, taken in a trial of the OX40 agonist ivuxolimab. These receptor sequences come from an adult with an advanced solid tumor such as melanoma, head and neck, liver or kidney cancer. CDR3s include the opening cysteine and the closing phenylalanine or tryptophan. The order of the fields is J gene, V gene, CDR3 length, CDR3 protein.

TRBJ2-2 TRBV9 16 CASRGDRQINTGELFF
TRBJ2-3 TRBV5-1 11 CASSEGDTQYF
TRBJ1-1 TRBV4-3 13 CASSKNMNTEAFF
TRBJ2-7 TRBV2 10 CASNPKEQYF
TRBJ2-1 TRBV11-2 12 CASSLNLYEQFF
TRBJ2-4 TRBV5-4 14 CASSSAGGRNIQYF
TRBJ2-2 TRBV5-4 15 CASSLERSYTGELFF
TRBJ2-7 TRBV7-8 14 CASSFNRGAGEQYF
TRBJ2-7 TRBV6-5 12 CASRGGTYEQYF
TRBJ2-5 TRBV29-1 16 CSVAGGVAGERETQYF
TRBJ2-6 TRBV6-6 15 CASSYSGSGANVLTF
TRBJ1-3 TRBV6-5 11 CASKEVAAIYF
TRBJ1-5 TRBV28 16 CASSFRGIPSNQPQHF
TRBJ2-7 TRBV6-6 15 CASSYSQGAPYEQYF
TRBJ1-2 TRBV14 14 CASSQDGVYYGYTF
TRBJ2-7 TRBV19 13 CASSVQGSYEQYF
TRBJ2-5 TRBV5-6 14 CASSGDRGAETQYF
TRBJ2-7 TRBV19 15 CASSITATSSYEQYF
TRBJ2-2 TRBV4-2 12 CASSQEGEELFF
TRBJ1-3 TRBV7-9 16 CASSEFGQGNGNTIYF
TRBJ2-1 TRBV5-1 14 CASSGNSGTREQFF
TRBJ2-5 TRBV5-4 16 CASSLAPGTGSETQYF
TRBJ2-7 TRBV7-2 13 CASSFTGTYEQYF
TRBJ2-7 TRBV7-2 15 CASSLRASGLWEQYF
TRBJ1-3 TRBV18 14 CASSPTDSGNTIYF
TRBJ2-5 TRBV5-1 19 CASSLGVRAGTLDQETQYF
TRBJ2-6 TRBV19 16 CASSILSGAGANVLTF
TRBJ2-6 TRBV5-1 14 CASARVSTLNVLTF
TRBJ1-4 TRBV29-1 14 CSVVTGATNEKLFF
TRBJ2-7 TRBV28 14 CASTLDGGVYEQYF
TRBJ2-7 TRBV2 13 CASERQGYDEQYF
TRBJ2-5 TRBV5-4 13 CASSPGGVETQYF
TRBJ1-5 TRBV15 16 CATSRDRGQTGQPQHF
TRBJ2-3 TRBV18 12 CASSQLADTQYF
TRBJ2-3 TRBV7-2 13 CASSLLSTDTQYF
TRBJ2-5 TRBV19 17 CASSDSRGAPRRETQYF
TRBJ1-1 TRBV28 15 CASSLSGRMNTEAFF
TRBJ1-1 TRBV14 14 CASSQAGTGGRAFF
TRBJ2-1 TRBV2 11 CASKLAHEQFF
TRBJ2-5 TRBV5-8 15 CASSRGLAVQETQYF
TRBJ2-3 TRBV30 14 CAWSTRDLGDTQYF
TRBJ1-2 TRBV7-9 14 CASSTGQGWYGYTF
TRBJ2-2 TRBV5-1 16 CASSPRLAGATGELFF
TRBJ1-1 TRBV18 14 CASSPRDSVTEAFF
TRBJ1-1 TRBV15 16 CATSRGPGTENTEAFF
TRBJ1-5 TRBV10-3 16 CAISEGQLTTGQPQHF
TRBJ2-1 TRBV14 15 CASRPPGQEGYEQFF
TRBJ2-5 TRBV5-1 13 CASSLTGRETQYF
TRBJ1-1 TRBV7-6 14 CASSLEPGRTEAFF
TRBJ2-6 TRBV7-2 15 CASSPETGRANVLTF
TRBJ1-6 TRBV4-1 15 CASSRTGRWDSPLHF
TRBJ2-1 TRBV7-9 15 CASSLAGLLNNEQFF
TRBJ1-2 TRBV7-9 12 CASSFEFSGYTF
. TRBV5-1 13 CASSLGANYEQYF
TRBJ2-4 TRBV6-5 12 CASTGTGNIQYF
TRBJ1-1 TRBV5-1 14 CASSSRGVITEAFF
TRBJ1-1 TRBV7-2 13 CASSLVQKTEAFF
TRBJ1-3 TRBV7-9 14 CASSLLGSGNTIYF